The TCR beta chain under discussion was sequenced for a study of blood T cell repertoires in COVID-19. Turning to the study itself: Sources were T cells, B-cell-depleted T cells, or PBMCs; the material itself was cDNA or gDNA.

With 5 bases clipped from V and 8 bases from J, the junction kept 10 bases outside the gene matches. The germline gives CDR1 SGHTA, CDR2 FQGNSA. This CDR3 has 15 residues. As handled by the study authors: For nucleated cells, counts were estimated from reference gene primer amplification. Clones were sequenced by immunoSEQ multiplex PCR, and TCRdb holds only the in-frame ones, with some missing. V and J calls and clone size are given by that table; D and trimming were obtained from the DNA. The sample holds around 67,000 clones, 60% to 75% seen once. Sequencing input: peripheral blood. This clonotype was obtained from a woman in her sixties or seventies with acute or convalescent COVID-19. The chain joins TRBV7-2 to TRBJ1-4, with 8 positions matching TRBD1. CDR3 loop: CASSPDRGGREKLFF. The CDR3 DNA follows: TGTGCCAGCAGCCCAGACAGGGGTGGGAGGGAAAAACTGTTTTTT.